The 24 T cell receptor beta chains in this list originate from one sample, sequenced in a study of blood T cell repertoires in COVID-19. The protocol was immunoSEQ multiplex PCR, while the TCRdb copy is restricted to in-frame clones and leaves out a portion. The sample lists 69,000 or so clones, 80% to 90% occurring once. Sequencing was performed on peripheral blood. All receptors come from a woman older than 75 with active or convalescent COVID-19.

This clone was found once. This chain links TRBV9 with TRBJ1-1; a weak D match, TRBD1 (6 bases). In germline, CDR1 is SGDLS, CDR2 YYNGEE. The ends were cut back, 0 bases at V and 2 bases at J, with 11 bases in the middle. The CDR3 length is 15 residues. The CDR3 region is CASSVVGQSNTEAFF. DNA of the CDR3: TGTGCCAGCAGCGTAGTCGGACAGAGTAACACTGAAGCTTTCTTT.

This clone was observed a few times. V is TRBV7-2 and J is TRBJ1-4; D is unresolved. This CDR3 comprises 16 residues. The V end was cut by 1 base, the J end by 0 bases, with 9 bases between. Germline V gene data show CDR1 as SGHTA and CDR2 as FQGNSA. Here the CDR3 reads CASSLVAASTNEKLFF. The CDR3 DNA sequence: TGTGCCAGCAGCTTAGTGGCTGCTTCAACTAATGAAAAACTGTTTTTT.

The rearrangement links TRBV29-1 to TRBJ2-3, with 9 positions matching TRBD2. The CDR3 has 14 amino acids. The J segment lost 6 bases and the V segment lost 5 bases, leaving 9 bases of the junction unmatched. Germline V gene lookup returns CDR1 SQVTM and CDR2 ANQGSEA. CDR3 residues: CSVSRSGRKDTQYF. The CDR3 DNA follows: TGCAGCGTTTCTCGTAGCGGGAGAAAGGATACGCAGTATTTT.

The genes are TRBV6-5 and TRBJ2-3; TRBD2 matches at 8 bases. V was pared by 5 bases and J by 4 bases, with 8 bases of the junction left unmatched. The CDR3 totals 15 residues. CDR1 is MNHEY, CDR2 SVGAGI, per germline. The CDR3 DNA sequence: TGTGCCAGCAGTCCTCCGGGACTAGGATCAGATACGCAGTATTTT. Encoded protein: CASSPPGLGSDTQYF.

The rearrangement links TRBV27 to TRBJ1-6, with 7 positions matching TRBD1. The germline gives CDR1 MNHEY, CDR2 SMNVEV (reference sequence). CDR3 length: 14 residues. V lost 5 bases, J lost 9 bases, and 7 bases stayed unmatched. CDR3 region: CASSPPGGSSPLHF. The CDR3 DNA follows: TGTGCCAGCAGTCCCCCAGGGGGGAGTTCACCCCTCCACTTT.

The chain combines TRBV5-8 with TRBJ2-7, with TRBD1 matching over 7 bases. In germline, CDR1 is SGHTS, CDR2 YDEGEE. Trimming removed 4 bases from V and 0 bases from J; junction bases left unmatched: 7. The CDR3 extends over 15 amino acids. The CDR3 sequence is CASSLGDRYSYEQYF. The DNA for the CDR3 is TGTGCCAGCAGCCTTGGGGACAGATACTCCTACGAGCAGTACTTC.

CDR3 sequence reads: CASSTDRGWETQYF. The CDR3 DNA follows: TGTGCCAGTAGTACGGACAGGGGCTGGGAGACCCAGTACTTC. The rearrangement uses TRBV19 and TRBJ2-5; 9 bases map to TRBD1. V gave up 4 bases and J gave up 5 bases; unmatched junction bases: 5. CDR3 size: 14 residues. Germline CDR1 LNHDA, CDR2 SQIVND (reference sequence).

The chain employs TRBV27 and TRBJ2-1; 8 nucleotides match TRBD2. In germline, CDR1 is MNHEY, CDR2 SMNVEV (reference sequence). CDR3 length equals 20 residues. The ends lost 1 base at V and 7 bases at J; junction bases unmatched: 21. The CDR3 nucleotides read TGTGCCAGCAGTTTATTTCGGGGCAGCGGGACTAGTCGGATAAGGAATGAGCAGTTCTTC. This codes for CASSLFRGSGTSRIRNEQFF.

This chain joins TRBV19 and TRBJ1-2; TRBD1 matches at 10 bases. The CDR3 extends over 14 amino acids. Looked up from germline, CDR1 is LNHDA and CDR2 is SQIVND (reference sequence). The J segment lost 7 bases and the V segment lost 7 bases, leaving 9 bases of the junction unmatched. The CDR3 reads CASKGTGASGGYTF. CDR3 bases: TGTGCCAGTAAAGGGACAGGGGCTTCGGGTGGCTACACCTTC.

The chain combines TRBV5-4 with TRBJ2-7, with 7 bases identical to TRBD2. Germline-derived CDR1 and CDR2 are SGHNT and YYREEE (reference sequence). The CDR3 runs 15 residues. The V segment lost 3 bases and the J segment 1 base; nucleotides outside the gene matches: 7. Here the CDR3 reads CASSWGGSRSYEQYF. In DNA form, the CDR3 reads TGTGCCAGCAGCTGGGGGGGGTCCCGGTCCTACGAGCAGTACTTC.

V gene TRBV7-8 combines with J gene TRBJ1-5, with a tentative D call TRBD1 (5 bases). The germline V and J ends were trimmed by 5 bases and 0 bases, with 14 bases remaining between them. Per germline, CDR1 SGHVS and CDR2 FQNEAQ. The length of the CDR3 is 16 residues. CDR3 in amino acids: CASSPQGLVSNQPQHF. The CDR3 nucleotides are TGTGCCAGCAGCCCGCAGGGCCTCGTTAGCAATCAGCCCCAGCATTTT.

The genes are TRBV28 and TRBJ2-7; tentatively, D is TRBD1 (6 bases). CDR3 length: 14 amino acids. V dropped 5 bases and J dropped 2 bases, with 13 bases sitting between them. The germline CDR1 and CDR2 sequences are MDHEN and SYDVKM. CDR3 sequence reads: CASSLTGPPYEQYF. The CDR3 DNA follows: TGTGCCAGCAGTCTTACAGGGCCTCCCTACGAGCAGTACTTC. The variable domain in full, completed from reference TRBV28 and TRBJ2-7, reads DVKVTQSSRYLVKRTGEKVFLECVQDMDHENMFWYRQDPGLGLRLIYFSYDVKMKEKGDIPEGYSVSREKKERFSLILESASTNQTSMYLCASSLTGPPYEQYFGPGTRLTVT.

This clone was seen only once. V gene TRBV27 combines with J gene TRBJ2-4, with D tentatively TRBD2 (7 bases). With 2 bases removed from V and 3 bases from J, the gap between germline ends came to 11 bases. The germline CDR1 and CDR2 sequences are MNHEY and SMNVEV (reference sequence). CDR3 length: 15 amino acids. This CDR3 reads CASSLGRGVKNIQYF. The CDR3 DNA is TGTGCCAGCAGTTTAGGGAGGGGGGTCAAAAACATTCAGTACTTC.

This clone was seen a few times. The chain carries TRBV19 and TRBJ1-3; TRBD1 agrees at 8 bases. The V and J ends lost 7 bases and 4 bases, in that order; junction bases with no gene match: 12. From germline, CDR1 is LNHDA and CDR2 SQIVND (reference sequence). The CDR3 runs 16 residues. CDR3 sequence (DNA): TGTGCCAGTACCCCTGGACAGGGTTTTGCAGGAAACACCATATATTTT. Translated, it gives CASTPGQGFAGNTIYF.

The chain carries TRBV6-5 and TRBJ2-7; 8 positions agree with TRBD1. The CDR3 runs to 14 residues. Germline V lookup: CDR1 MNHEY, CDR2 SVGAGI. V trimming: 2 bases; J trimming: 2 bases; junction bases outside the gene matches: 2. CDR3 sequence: CASSYGGQAYEQYF. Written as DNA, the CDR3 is TGTGCCAGCAGTTACGGGGGACAGGCCTACGAGCAGTACTTC.

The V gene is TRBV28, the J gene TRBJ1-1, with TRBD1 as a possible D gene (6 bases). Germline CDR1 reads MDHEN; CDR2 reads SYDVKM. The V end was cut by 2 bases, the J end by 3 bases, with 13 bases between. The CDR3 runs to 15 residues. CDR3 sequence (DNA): TGTGCCAGCAGTTTAGCGGGGGCTGAGTACACTGAAGCTTTCTTT. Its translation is CASSLAGAEYTEAFF.

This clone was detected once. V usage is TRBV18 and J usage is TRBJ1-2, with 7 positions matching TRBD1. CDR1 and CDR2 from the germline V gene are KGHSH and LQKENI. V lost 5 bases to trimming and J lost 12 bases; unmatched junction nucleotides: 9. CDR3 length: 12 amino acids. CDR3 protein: CASSVRQGIDTF. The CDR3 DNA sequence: TGTGCCAGCTCAGTAAGACAGGGAATCGACACCTTC.

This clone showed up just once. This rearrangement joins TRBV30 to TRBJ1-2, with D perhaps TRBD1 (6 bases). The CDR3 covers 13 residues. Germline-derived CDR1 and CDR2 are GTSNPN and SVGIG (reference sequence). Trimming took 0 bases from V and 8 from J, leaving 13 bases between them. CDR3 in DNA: TGTGCCTGGAGTGTCGAACAGGGAAACGGCTACACCTTC. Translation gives CAWSVEQGNGYTF.

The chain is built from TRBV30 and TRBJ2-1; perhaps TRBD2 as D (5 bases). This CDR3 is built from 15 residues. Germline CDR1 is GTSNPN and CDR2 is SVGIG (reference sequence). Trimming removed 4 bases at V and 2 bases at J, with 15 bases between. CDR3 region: CAWTGPQTTYNEQFF. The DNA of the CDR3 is TGTGCCTGGACGGGCCCCCAGACTACCTACAATGAGCAGTTCTTC.

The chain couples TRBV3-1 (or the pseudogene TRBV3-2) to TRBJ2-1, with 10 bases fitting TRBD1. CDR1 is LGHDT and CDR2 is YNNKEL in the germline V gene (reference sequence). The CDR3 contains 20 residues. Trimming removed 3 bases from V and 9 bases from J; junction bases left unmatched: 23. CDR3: CASSQTNLDRGRSTGGEQFF. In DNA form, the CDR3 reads TGTGCCAGCAGCCAGACGAATCTGGACAGGGGGAGATCGACGGGCGGTGAGCAGTTCTTC.

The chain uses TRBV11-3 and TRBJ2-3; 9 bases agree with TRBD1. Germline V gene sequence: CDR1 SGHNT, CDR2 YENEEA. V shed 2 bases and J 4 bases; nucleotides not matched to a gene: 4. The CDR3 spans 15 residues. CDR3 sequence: CASSLFGQGSDTQYF. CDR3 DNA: TGTGCCAGCAGCTTATTTGGACAGGGGTCAGATACGCAGTATTTT.

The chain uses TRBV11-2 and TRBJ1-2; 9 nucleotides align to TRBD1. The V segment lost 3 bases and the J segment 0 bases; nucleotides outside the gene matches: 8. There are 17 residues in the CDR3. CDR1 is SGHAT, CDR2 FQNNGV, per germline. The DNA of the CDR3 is TGTGCCAGCAGCTTCGGGGACAGGGTTATTTCTAACTATGGCTACACCTTC. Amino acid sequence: CASSFGDRVISNYGYTF.

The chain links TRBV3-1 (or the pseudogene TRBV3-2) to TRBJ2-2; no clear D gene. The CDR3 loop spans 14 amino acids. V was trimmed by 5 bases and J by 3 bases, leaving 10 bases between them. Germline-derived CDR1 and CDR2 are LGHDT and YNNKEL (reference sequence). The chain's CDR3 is CASSIRLDTGELFF. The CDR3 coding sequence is TGTGCCAGCAGCATAAGACTCGACACCGGGGAGCTGTTTTTT.

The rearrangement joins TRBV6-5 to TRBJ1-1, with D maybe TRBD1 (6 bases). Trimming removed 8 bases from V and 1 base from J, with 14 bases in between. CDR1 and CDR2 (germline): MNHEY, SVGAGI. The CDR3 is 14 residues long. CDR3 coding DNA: TGTGCCAGCCTAGGCCAGGGGAAGAACACTGAAGCTTTCTTT. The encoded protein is CASLGQGKNTEAFF.